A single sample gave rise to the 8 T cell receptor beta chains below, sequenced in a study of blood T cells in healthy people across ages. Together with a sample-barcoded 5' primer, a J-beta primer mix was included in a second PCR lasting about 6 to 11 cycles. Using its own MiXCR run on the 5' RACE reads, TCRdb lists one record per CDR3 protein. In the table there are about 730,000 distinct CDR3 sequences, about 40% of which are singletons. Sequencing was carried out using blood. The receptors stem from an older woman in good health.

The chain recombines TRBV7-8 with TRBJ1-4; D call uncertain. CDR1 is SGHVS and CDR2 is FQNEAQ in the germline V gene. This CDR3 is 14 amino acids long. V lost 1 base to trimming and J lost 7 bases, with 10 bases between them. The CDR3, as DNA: TGTGCCAGCAGCTTAGGCCGCCGGAGTGAAAAACTGTTTTTT. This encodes CASSLGRRSEKLFF.

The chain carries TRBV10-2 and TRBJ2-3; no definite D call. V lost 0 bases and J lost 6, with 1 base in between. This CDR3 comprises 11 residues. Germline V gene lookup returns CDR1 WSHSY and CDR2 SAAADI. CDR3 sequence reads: CASSESDTQYF. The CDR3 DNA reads TGCGCCAGCAGTGAGTCGGATACGCAGTATTTT.

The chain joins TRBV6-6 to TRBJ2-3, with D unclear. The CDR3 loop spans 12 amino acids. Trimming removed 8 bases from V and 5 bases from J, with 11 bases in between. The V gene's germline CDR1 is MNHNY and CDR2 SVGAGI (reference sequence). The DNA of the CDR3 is TGTGCCAGCGGCTATCGACTAGATACGCAGTATTTT. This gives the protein CASGYRLDTQYF.

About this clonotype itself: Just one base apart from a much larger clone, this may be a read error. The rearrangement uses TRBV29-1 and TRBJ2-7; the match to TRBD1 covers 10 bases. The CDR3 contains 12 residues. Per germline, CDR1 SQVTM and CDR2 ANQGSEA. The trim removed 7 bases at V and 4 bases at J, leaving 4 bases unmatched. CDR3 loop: CSAVGQGYEQYF. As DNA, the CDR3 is TGCAGCGCTGTGGGACAGGGGTACGAGCAGTACTTC.

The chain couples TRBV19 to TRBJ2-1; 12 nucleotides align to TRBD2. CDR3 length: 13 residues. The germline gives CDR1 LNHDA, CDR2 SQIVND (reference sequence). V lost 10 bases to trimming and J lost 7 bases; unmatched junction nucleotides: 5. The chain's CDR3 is CATATSGRNEQFF. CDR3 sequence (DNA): TGTGCCACTGCGACTAGCGGGAGAAATGAGCAGTTCTTC.

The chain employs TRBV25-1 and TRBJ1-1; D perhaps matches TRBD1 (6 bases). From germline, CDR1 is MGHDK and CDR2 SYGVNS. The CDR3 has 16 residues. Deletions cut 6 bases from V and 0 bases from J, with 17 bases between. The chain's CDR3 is CASSAPEKGVNTEAFF. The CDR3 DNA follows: TGTGCCAGCAGCGCTCCGGAGAAGGGGGTGAACACTGAAGCTTTCTTT.

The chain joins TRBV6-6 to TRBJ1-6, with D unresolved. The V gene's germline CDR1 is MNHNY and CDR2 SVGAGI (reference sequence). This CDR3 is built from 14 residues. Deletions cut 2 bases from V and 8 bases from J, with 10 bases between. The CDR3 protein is CASSYQAADSPLHF. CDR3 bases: TGTGCCAGCAGTTACCAGGCAGCTGATTCACCCCTCCACTTT.

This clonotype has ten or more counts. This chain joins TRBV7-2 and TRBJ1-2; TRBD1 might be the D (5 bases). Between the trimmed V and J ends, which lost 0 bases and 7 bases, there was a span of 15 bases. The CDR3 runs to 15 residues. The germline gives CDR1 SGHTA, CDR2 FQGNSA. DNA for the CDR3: TGTGCCAGCAGCTTAGCGGTCCGGCAGGGTCTTGGCTACACCTTC. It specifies CASSLAVRQGLGYTF.